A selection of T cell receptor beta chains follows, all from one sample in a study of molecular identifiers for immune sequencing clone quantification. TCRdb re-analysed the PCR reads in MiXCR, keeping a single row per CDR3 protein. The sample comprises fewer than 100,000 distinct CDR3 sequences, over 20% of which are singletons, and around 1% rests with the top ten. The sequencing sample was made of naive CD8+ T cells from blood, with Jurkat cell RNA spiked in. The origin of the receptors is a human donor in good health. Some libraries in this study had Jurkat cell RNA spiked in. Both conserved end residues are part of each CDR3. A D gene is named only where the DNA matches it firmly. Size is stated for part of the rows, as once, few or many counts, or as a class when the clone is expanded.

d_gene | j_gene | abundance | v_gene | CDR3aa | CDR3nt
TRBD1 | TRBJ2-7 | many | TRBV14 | CASSLTGQGGEQYF | TGTGCCAGCAGCCTGACCGGACAGGGGGGCGAGCAGTACTTC
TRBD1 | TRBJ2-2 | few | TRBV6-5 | CASSSGTGGMNTGELFF | TGTGCCAGCAGTAGCGGGACAGGGGGGATGAACACCGGGGAGCTGTTTTTT
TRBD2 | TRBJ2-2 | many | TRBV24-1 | CATSGRTSEDTGELFF | TGTGCCACCAGTGGCAGGACTAGCGAGGACACCGGGGAGCTGTTTTTT
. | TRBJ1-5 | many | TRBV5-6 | CASSLSEDNYSNQPQHF | TGTGCCAGCAGCTTGAGTGAGGATAACTATAGCAATCAGCCCCAGCATTTT
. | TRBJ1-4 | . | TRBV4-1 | CASSQGHLIEKLFF | TGCGCCAGCAGCCAAGGGCATCTAATTGAAAAACTGTTTTTT
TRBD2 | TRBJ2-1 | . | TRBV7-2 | CASIVGTRDNEQLF | TGTGCCAGCATTGTGGGGACTAGAGACAATGAGCAGCTCTTC
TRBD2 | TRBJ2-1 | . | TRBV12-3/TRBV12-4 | CAGSFASGRTLSYNEQFF | TGTGCCGGCAGTTTCGCTAGCGGGAGGACACTCTCCTACAATGAGCAGTTCTTC
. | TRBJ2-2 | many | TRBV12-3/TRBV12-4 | CASSPLLTRTPGTGELFF | TGTGCCAGCAGTCCACTTCTTACGAGAACCCCAGGAACCGGGGAGCTGTTTTTT
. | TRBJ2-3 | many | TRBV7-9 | CASSLDLGEGKGTDTQYF | TGTGCCAGCAGCTTAGATCTTGGTGAGGGAAAAGGCACAGATACGCAGTATTTT
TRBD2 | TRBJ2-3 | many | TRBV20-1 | CSARAREIAGAFTDTQYF | TGCAGTGCTAGAGCTAGGGAAATAGCGGGGGCGTTCACAGATACGCAGTATTTT
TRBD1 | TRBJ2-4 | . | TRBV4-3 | CASSQGTGGIDIQYF | TGCGCCAGCAGCCAAGGGACAGGGGGCATAGACATTCAGTACTTC
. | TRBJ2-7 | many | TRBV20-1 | CSARERSYEQYF | TGCAGTGCTAGAGAACGATCCTACGAGCAGTACTTC
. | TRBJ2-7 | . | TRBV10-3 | CAISDPFSYEQYF | TGTGCCATCAGTGATCCCTTCTCCTACGAGCAGTACTTC
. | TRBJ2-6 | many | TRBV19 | CASRSLRRASWTGANVLTF | TGTGCCAGTAGAAGCCTAAGGCGGGCCAGCTGGACTGGGGCCAACGTCCTGACTTTC
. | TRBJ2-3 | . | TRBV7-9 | CASRKGELIADTQYF | TGTGCCAGCCGAAAGGGGGAATTAATAGCAGATACGCAGTATTTT
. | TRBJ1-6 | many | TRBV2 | CASRGGDSPLHF | TGTGCCAGCAGGGGTGGTGATTCACCCCTCCACTTT
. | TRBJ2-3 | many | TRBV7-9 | CASRSSTDTQYF | TGTGCCAGCAGATCAAGCACAGATACGCAGTATTTT
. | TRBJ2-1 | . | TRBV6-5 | CASSYSTGAGYNEQFF | TGTGCCAGCAGTTACTCGACGGGAGCAGGCTACAATGAGCAGTTCTTC
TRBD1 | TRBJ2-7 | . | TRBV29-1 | CSVEDPGQESYYEQYF | TGCAGCGTTGAAGACCCTGGACAGGAGTCCTACTACGAGCAGTACTTC
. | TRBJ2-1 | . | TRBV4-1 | CASSQVGGQNEQFF | TGCGCCAGCAGCCAAGTTGGGGGTCAGAATGAGCAGTTCTTC
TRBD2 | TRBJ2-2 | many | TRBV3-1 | CASSQDRLAVGTGELFF | TGTGCCAGCAGCCAAGATCGGCTAGCGGTCGGCACCGGGGAGCTGTTTTTT
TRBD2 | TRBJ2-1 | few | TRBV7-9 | CASSLTAGVNEQFF | TGTGCCAGCAGCTTAACGGCGGGAGTGAATGAGCAGTTCTTC
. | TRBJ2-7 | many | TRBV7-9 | CAITLSKGDEQYF | TGTGCAATCACCTTGTCCAAGGGCGACGAGCAGTACTTC
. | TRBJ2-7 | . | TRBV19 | CASSILPHVQGVNEQYF | TGTGCCAGTAGTATCCTGCCTCATGTGCAGGGAGTAAACGAGCAGTACTTC
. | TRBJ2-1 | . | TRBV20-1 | CSAPYEGVYNEQFF | TGCAGTGCTCCATATGAGGGGGTCTACAATGAGCAGTTCTTC
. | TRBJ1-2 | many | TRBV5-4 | CASSLTGRANGYTF | TGTGCCAGCAGCTTAACAGGGAGGGCTAATGGCTACACCTTC
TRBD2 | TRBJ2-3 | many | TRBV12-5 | CASGFALAGHRTDTQYF | TGTGCTAGTGGTTTTGCTTTAGCGGGACATCGCACAGATACGCAGTATTTT
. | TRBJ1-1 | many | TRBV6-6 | CASTRILGETLRSEAFF | TGTGCCAGCACAAGAATCTTAGGGGAAACACTACGCTCTGAAGCTTTCTTT
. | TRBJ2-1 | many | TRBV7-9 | CASSWNSGAGNEQFF | TGTGCCAGCAGCTGGAACTCCGGGGCCGGCAATGAGCAGTTCTTC
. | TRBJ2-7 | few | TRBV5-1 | CASSLGPQESYEQYF | TGCGCCAGCAGCTTAGGGCCCCAAGAATCCTACGAGCAGTACTTC
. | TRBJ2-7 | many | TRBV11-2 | CASSPGQIYEQYF | TGTGCCAGCAGCCCCGGACAGATTTACGAGCAGTACTTC
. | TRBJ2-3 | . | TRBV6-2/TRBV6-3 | CASSVMVDTQYF | TGTGCCAGCAGTGTGATGGTTGATACGCAGTATTTT